A selection of T cell receptor beta chains follows, all from one sample in a study of blood T cell repertoires in COVID-19. Measured with immunoSEQ multiplex PCR; TCRdb has only the in-frame clones, and not every one. The sample lists approximately 220,000 clones, around four fifths seen once, with about 4.8% in the top ten. The material sequenced was PBMCs or T cells enriched from blood (not recorded which). These TCRs come from a woman aged 45 to 65 who had been exposed to COVID-19. Both conserved end residues are part of each CDR3. The D gene is left open where the match is weak. Clone size appears in some rows only: once, few, many, or a class for an expanded clone.

CDR3nt | CDR3aa | d_gene | j_gene | abundance | v_gene
TGTGCCAGCTCGATCCCTACAGGAGAAGCTTTCTTT | CASSIPTGEAFF | NA | TRBJ1-1 | NA | TRBV18
TGCGCCAGCAGCTTGGATGGGACAGGGCGCGGCTACACCTTC | CASSLDGTGRGYTF | TRBD1 | TRBJ1-2 | NA | TRBV5-1
TGTGCCAGCAGCTCTCAGCGGGGGGGCTTGAATGAGCAGTTCTTC | CASSSQRGGLNEQFF | TRBD2 | TRBJ2-1 | NA | TRBV7-2
TGTGCCAGCAGCCCCAGGGGTCCCACTGAAGCTTTCTTT | CASSPRGPTEAFF | NA | TRBJ1-1 | few | TRBV7-6
TGTGCCAGCAGCCTATCCACCGGGGAGCTGTTTTTT | CASSLSTGELFF | NA | TRBJ2-2 | few | TRBV5-5
TGTGCCAGCAGTTCCAACTCACGGGCAACTAATGAAAAACTGTTTTTT | CASSSNSRATNEKLFF | NA | TRBJ1-4 | few | TRBV27
TGTGCCAGCAGCTCGAGATCGGGACAGGGGGCCACTGAAGCTTTCTTT | CASSSRSGQGATEAFF | TRBD1 | TRBJ1-1 | NA | TRBV5-4
TGTGCCAGTAGTATATTTAGGGGTAGCAATCAGCCCCAGCATTTT | CASSIFRGSNQPQHF | NA | TRBJ1-5 | NA | TRBV19
TGTGCCAGCTCTAAGGCCCAGGAAGAAAAACTGTTTTTT | CASSKAQEEKLFF | NA | TRBJ1-4 | NA | TRBV18
TGTGCCAGCAGCTTATACGGGTTCCAAGAGACCCAGTACTTC | CASSLYGFQETQYF | NA | TRBJ2-5 | once | TRBV7-2
TGTGCCAGCAGCTTGCAGTCCTATAATTCACCCCTCCACTTT | CASSLQSYNSPLHF | NA | TRBJ1-6 | NA | TRBV5-8
TGTGCCTGGAGTACACCGAACACTGAAGCTTTCTTT | CAWSTPNTEAFF | NA | TRBJ1-1 | NA | TRBV30
TGTGCCAGTAGCCCGACAGGGGCAATCTACGAGCAGTACTTC | CASSPTGAIYEQYF | TRBD1 | TRBJ2-7 | NA | TRBV19
TGCGCCAGCAGCTTGGAGACAGGGCTTGGCGAGCAGTACTTC | CASSLETGLGEQYF | TRBD1 | TRBJ2-7 | NA | TRBV5-1
TGTGCTAGTGGAGGGAGACTCTACGAGCAGTACTTC | CASGGRLYEQYF | NA | TRBJ2-7 | NA | TRBV12-5
TGTGCCAGCGACCCGGCGGACTATGGCTACACCTTC | CASDPADYGYTF | NA | TRBJ1-2 | NA | TRBV6-5
TGTGCCAGCAGCTTAGCAGGGGGCTCTGGAAACACCATATATTTT | CASSLAGGSGNTIYF | NA | TRBJ1-3 | NA | TRBV7-9
TGTGCCAGCAGCCCTCAGTCGGGGACTGGAACGGCTTTCTTT | CASSPQSGTGTAFF | NA | TRBJ1-1 | NA | TRBV7-2
TGCGCCAGCAGCTCGTCGAGACTAGCGGACCAAGAGACCCAGTACTTC | CASSSSRLADQETQYF | TRBD2 | TRBJ2-5 | NA | TRBV5-1
TGTGCCAGCGGGCGGGACAGTCTAAATGAGCAGTTCTTC | CASGRDSLNEQFF | NA | TRBJ2-1 | NA | TRBV6-6
TGCGCCAGCAGCCAAGATCGCACAGGGAACTCACCCCTCCACTTT | CASSQDRTGNSPLHF | NA | TRBJ1-6 | NA | TRBV4-3
TGTGCCAGTAGTATATCCGGACAGTACTATAGCAATCAGCCCCAGCATTTT | CASSISGQYYSNQPQHF | NA | TRBJ1-5 | NA | TRBV19
TGTGCCACCAGCGAGCTCCAGCGGGGGGATGTGGATACGCAGTATTTT | CATSELQRGDVDTQYF | TRBD2 | TRBJ2-3 | NA | TRBV15
TGTGCCAGCAGCCAAGAGGACAGAGAAGCTTTCTTT | CASSQEDREAFF | NA | TRBJ1-1 | NA | TRBV3-1/TRBV3-2
TGCAGTGCTAGTGAGGTGAGGGGGCGAGGGCAGCCCCAGCATTTT | CSASEVRGRGQPQHF | TRBD1 | TRBJ1-5 | NA | TRBV20-1
TGCACCAGCAGCGGGAGTGTGGGGACAACCTACGAGCAGTACTTC | CTSSGSVGTTYEQYF | NA | TRBJ2-7 | NA | TRBV1
TGCGCCAGCACTCGGGGGACGACGGCTTTCTTT | CASTRGTTAFF | NA | TRBJ1-1 | NA | TRBV4-1
TGTGCCAGCAGGGACGGACAGGGAGAACGGGGCTATGGCTACACCTTC | CASRDGQGERGYGYTF | TRBD1 | TRBJ1-2 | NA | TRBV3-1/TRBV3-2
TGTGCCAGCAGCAAAGCGGGGGGACCCAGAGAAGCTTTCTTT | CASSKAGGPREAFF | NA | TRBJ1-1 | NA | TRBV5-6
TGTGCCAGCAGCTCCCTGGACTCCACCACAGATACGCAGTATTTT | CASSSLDSTTDTQYF | NA | TRBJ2-3 | NA | TRBV7-9
TGTGCCAGCAGCTTAGGGCAGGGGCACTATGGCTACACCTTC | CASSLGQGHYGYTF | NA | TRBJ1-2 | NA | TRBV7-9
TGTGCCAGCAGCTTGGAGACGAGGTCTAACACCGGGGAGCTGTTTTTT | CASSLETRSNTGELFF | NA | TRBJ2-2 | NA | TRBV5-4
TGTGCCAGTAGGCGCGCGTCGACCGGGGAGCTGTTTTTT | CASRRASTGELFF | NA | TRBJ2-2 | NA | TRBV19
TGCGCCAGCAGCTTTTCAGGGGATGGTCCTTATGGCTACACCTTC | CASSFSGDGPYGYTF | NA | TRBJ1-2 | few | TRBV5-1
TGTGCCAGCAGCCCCGCGGGGCGATATAGCAATCAGCCCCAGCATTTT | CASSPAGRYSNQPQHF | NA | TRBJ1-5 | once | TRBV7-2
TGCGCCAGCAGTTCTATAGCGGGGGGAAGCTCCTACAATGAGCAGTTCTTC | CASSSIAGGSSYNEQFF | TRBD2 | TRBJ2-1 | NA | TRBV10-2
TGCAGCGTTGAAGCGGGGAATCTTTTAAGCAATGAGCAGTTCTTC | CSVEAGNLLSNEQFF | NA | TRBJ2-1 | NA | TRBV29-1
TGTGCCAGCAGTTCAGGACGGCCAAGGTCGAGGGCTGAAGCTTTCTTT | CASSSGRPRSRAEAFF | NA | TRBJ1-1 | NA | TRBV6-2/TRBV6-3
TGCGCCAGCAGTGAGGTAGCTAGCGGTACGCAGTATTTT | CASSEVASGTQYF | TRBD2 | TRBJ2-3 | NA | TRBV10-1
TGTGCCAGCAGCCCCCCAGGGGGCACTGAAGCTTTCTTT | CASSPPGGTEAFF | TRBD1 | TRBJ1-1 | NA | TRBV5-6
TGTGCCAGCAGCGTAGCTACCGACACCGGGGAGCTGTTTTTT | CASSVATDTGELFF | NA | TRBJ2-2 | NA | TRBV9
TGTGCCACCAGCCCCCGGACAGTTACGAACACTGAAGCTTTCTTT | CATSPRTVTNTEAFF | NA | TRBJ1-1 | NA | TRBV15
TGTGCCAGCAGCGACGTTCAGCTAGGCAATCAGCCCCAGCATTTT | CASSDVQLGNQPQHF | NA | TRBJ1-5 | once | TRBV2
TGTGCCAGCAGTGAAGTGGGGACAGGGGGCCACGGCTACACCTTC | CASSEVGTGGHGYTF | TRBD1 | TRBJ1-2 | NA | TRBV6-1
TGTGCCAGCAGGACGCCGGGGGTTGGAAACACCATATATTTT | CASRTPGVGNTIYF | NA | TRBJ1-3 | once | TRBV6-5
TGTGCCAGCAGTTACGTGGCCTCCGGGGACTATGGCTACACCTTC | CASSYVASGDYGYTF | NA | TRBJ1-2 | NA | TRBV6-5
TGCGCCAGCAGCCAAGAACTAGCGGCCTATCAAGAGACCCAGTACTTC | CASSQELAAYQETQYF | TRBD2 | TRBJ2-5 | NA | TRBV4-3
TGTGCCAGTAAAAGTCCACTGATCACCGGGGAGCTGTTTTTT | CASKSPLITGELFF | NA | TRBJ2-2 | NA | TRBV19
TGTGCCACCCTCCCCGGACTCGACTATGGCTACACCTTC | CATLPGLDYGYTF | NA | TRBJ1-2 | NA | TRBV7-9
TGTGCCAGCTCACCGAGCCTGGGACAGGGGTACAATGAGCAGTTCTTC | CASSPSLGQGYNEQFF | TRBD1 | TRBJ2-1 | NA | TRBV18
TGTGCCAGCAGCTCCCTACTACCCCGAAGCTCCTACAATGAGCAGTTCTTC | CASSSLLPRSSYNEQFF | NA | TRBJ2-1 | NA | TRBV7-9
TGTGCCACGTCTAGCGGACACACCGGGGAGCTGTTTTTT | CATSSGHTGELFF | TRBD2 | TRBJ2-2 | NA | TRBV6-5
TGTGCCAGCAGTGTCGGGGGGTTAGGCGACTATGGCTACACCTTC | CASSVGGLGDYGYTF | NA | TRBJ1-2 | NA | TRBV6-4
TGCAGCGTCCTAAGCCGGGACAGAGGGGCCAACGTCCTGACTTTC | CSVLSRDRGANVLTF | TRBD1 | TRBJ2-6 | NA | TRBV29-1